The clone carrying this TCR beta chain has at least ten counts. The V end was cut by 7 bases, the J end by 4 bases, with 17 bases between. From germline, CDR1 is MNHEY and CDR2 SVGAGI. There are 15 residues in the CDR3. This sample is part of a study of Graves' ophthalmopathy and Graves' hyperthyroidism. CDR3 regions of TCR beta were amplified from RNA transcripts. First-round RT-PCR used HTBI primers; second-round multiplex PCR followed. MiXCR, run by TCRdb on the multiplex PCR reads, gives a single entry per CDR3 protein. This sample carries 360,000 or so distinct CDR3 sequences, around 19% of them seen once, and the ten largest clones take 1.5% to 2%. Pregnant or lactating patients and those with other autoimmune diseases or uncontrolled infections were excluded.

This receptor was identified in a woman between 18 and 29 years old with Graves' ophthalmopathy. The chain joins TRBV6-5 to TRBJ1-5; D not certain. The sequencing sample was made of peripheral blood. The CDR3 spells CASNSATQGNQPQHF. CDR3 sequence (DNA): TGTGCCAGCAATTCTGCTACGCAAGGTAATCAGCCCCAGCATTTT.